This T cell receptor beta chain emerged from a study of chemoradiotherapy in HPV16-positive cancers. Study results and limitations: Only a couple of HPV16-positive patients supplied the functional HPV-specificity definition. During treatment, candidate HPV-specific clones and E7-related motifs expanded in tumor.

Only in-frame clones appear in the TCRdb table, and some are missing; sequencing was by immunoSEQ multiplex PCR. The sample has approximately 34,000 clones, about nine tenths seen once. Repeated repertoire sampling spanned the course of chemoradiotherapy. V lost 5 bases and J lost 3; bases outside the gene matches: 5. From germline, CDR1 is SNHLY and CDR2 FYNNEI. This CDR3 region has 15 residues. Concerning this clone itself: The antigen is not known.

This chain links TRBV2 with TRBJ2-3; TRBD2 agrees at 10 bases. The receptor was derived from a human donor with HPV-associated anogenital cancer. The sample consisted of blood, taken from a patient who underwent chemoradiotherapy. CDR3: CASSPLAGGTDTQYF. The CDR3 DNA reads TGTGCCAGCAGTCCATTAGCGGGAGGTACAGATACGCAGTATTTT.